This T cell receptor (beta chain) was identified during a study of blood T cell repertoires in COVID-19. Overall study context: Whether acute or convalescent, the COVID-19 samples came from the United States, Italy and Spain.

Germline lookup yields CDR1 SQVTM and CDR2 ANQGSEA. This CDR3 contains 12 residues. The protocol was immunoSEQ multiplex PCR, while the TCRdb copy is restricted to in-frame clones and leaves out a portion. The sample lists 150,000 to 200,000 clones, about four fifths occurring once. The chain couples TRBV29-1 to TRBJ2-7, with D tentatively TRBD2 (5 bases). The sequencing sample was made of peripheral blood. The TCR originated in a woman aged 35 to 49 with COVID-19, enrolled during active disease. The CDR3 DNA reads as TGCACCGGATCCGATACGGCGGGCGAGCAGTACGTC. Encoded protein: CTGSDTAGEQYV.